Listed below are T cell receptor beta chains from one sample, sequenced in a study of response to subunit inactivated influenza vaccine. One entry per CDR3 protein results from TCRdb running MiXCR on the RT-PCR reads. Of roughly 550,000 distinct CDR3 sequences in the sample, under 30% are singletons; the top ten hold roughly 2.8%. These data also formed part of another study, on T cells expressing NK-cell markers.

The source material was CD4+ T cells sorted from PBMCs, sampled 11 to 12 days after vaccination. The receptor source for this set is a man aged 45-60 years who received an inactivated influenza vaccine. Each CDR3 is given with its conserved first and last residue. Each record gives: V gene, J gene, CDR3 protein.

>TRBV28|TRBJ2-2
CALRRPNTGELFF
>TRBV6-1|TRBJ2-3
CASSGQGWGSTDTQYF
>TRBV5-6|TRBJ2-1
CASSLAGGREQFF
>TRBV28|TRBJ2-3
CASSSPLGLAESTDTQYF
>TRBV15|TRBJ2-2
CATSRRGGTGELFF
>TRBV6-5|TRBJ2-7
CASSYAGPYEQYF
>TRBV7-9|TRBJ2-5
CASSAGATALAQETQYF
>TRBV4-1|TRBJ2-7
CASSQGRVGYEQYF
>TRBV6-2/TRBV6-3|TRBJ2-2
CASSIAGLRRDTGELFF
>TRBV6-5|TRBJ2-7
CASSYSRGQTYEQYF
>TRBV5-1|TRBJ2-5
CASSVGTSGQETQYF
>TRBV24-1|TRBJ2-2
CATSGGRMAGELFF
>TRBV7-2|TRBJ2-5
CASKLAGLQETQYF
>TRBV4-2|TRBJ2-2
CASSQDLAFTGELFF
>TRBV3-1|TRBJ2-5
CASSLSVIASSENQYF
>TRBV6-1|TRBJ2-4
CASKPAGFENIQYF
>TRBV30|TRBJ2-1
CAYTGPSSYNEQFF
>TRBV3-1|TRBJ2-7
CASSQDPGRSPLYYEQYF
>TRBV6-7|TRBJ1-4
CASSYHDGNEKLFF
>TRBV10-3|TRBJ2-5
CAIGTSGGMETQYF
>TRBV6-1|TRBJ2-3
CASSVGQGTDTQYF
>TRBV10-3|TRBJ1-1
CAITGPPGTEAFF
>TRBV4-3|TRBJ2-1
CASRPLPRDEQFF
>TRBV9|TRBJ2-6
CASSPFIGYSGANVLTF
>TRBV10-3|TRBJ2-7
CAISEGTGLPRSYEQYF
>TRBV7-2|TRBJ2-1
CASSLQVHNEQFF
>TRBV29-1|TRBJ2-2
CSVNGQGTGELFF
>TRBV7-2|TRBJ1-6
CASSQTGGAALHF
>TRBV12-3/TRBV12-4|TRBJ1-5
CASRRTGDQQPQHF
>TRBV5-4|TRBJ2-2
CASSLGSHTGELFF
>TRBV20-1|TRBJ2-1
CSAKEDNEQFF
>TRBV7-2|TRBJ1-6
CASSLESRTISSPLHF
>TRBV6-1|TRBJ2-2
CASRQGTTGELFF
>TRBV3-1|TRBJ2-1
CASSRGQGSGEQFF
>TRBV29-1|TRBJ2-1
CSVAWVGGNEQFF
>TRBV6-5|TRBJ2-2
CASSSSARAVGELFF
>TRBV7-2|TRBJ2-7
CASSRGGATSYEQYF
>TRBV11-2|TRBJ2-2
CASRRGNTGELFF
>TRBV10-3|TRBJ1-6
CAIRDSSNNSPLHF
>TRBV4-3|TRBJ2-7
CASSQNRQFPYEQYF